One sample yielded the 7 T cell receptor beta chains listed below, sequenced in a study of cytomegalovirus exposure and HLA in healthy donors. The PCR employed 60 Vbeta primers together with 13 Jbeta primers. Here immunoSEQ multiplex PCR was the method, and the copy in TCRdb shows in-frame clones only, minus some. The table includes some 150,000 clones, about 64% detected once. The sequenced sample was PBMCs. The receptor set was obtained from a woman aged 30 to 39 in good health and CMV-seropositive.

This clone was counted a single time. This sequence joins TRBV5-7 and TRBJ1-2; TRBD1 agrees at 10 bases. TRBV5-7 is marked as an open reading frame, function uncertain. The CDR3 covers 15 residues. V shed 0 bases and J 3 bases; nucleotides not matched to a gene: 2. The CDR3 DNA follows: TGTGCCAGCAGCTTGGCCGGGACAGGGGACTATGGCTACACCTTC. Translation gives CASSLAGTGDYGYTF.

The chain is built from TRBV19 and TRBJ1-1; 7 bases map to TRBD1. Per the germline V gene, CDR1 is LNHDA and CDR2 is SQIVND (reference sequence). The ends lost 5 bases at V and 0 bases at J; junction bases unmatched: 6. CDR3 length: 15 residues. As DNA, the CDR3 is TGTGCCAGTAGTCCGAAGGACAGGATGAACACTGAAGCTTTCTTT. Translation gives CASSPKDRMNTEAFF.

V is TRBV2 and J is TRBJ1-2; D not certain. Trimming pared 0 bases from V and 3 bases from J, leaving 11 bases between. The CDR3 loop spans 15 amino acids. Germline CDR1 reads SNHLY; CDR2 reads FYNNEI. The CDR3 spells CASSEAPGNYYGYTF. Here the CDR3 DNA reads TGTGCCAGCAGTGAAGCGCCGGGGAACTACTATGGCTACACCTTC.

This chain joins TRBV5-6 and TRBJ2-7; the D gene is possibly TRBD1 (7 bases). Germline lookup yields CDR1 SGHDT and CDR2 YYEEEE. CDR3 length: 15 amino acids. V was trimmed by 2 bases and J by 2 bases, leaving 14 bases between them. In DNA form, the CDR3 reads TGTGCCAGCAGCTTCCGGGGGACAGCGACCTACGAGCAGTACTTC. Encoded protein: CASSFRGTATYEQYF.

The chain links TRBV5-4 to TRBJ2-5; 8 bases are shared with TRBD2. CDR3 size: 14 residues. J was trimmed by 2 bases and V by 4 bases; bases with no gene match: 4. The germline V gene encodes CDR1 SGHNT and CDR2 YYREEE (reference sequence). DNA for the CDR3: TGTGCCAGCAGCCAGGGACTAGAACAAGAGACCCAGTACTTC. Protein sequence: CASSQGLEQETQYF.

This clone has more than one count but fewer than ten. The rearrangement links TRBV10-3 to TRBJ1-4, with D tentatively TRBD1 (6 bases). The CDR3 has 13 amino acids. Germline values: CDR1 ENHRY, CDR2 SYGVKD. Between the trimmed V and J ends, which lost 3 bases and 11 bases, there was a span of 13 bases. CDR3 loop: CAISDQNREKLFF. The CDR3, as DNA: TGTGCCATCAGTGACCAGAACAGGGAGAAACTGTTTTTT.

The chain has TRBV5-6 and TRBJ2-7, with 11 bases matching TRBD1. Germline assignment: CDR1 SGHDT and CDR2 YYEEEE. With V trimmed by 1 base and J by 3 bases, 6 bases remained unmatched. The CDR3 spans 16 residues. CDR3 residues: CASSLWRDRGIYEQYF. The CDR3 DNA sequence: TGTGCCAGCAGCTTGTGGCGGGACAGGGGGATCTACGAGCAGTACTTC.